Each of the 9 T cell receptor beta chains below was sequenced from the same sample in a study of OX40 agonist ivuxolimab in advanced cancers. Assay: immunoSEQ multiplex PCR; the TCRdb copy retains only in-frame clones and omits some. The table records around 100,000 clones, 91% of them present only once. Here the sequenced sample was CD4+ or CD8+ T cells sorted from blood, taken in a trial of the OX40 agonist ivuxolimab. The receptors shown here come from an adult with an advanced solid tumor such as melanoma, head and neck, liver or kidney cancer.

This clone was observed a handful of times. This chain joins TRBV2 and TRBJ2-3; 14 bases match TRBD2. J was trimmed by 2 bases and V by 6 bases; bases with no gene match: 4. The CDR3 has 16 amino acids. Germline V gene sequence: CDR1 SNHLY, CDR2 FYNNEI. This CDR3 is CASRPGLAGATDTQYF. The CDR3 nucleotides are TGTGCCAGCAGGCCGGGACTAGCGGGAGCCACAGATACGCAGTATTTT. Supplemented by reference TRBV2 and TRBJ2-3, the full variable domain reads EPEVTQTPSHQVTQMGQEVILRCVPISNHLYFYWYRQILGQKVEFLVSFYNNEISEKSEIFDDQFSVERPDGSNFTLKIRSTKLEDSAMYFCASRPGLAGATDTQYFGPGTRLTVL.

The CDR3 loop reads CASRRDRASTDTQYF. CDR3 coding DNA: TGTGCCAGCAGGAGGGACAGGGCCAGCACAGATACGCAGTATTTT. The rearrangement joins TRBV2 to TRBJ2-3; 9 positions match TRBD1. Trimming took 6 bases from V and 0 from J; bases not matched to a gene: 4. This CDR3 comprises 15 residues. Germline V CDR1 and CDR2: SNHLY, FYNNEI.

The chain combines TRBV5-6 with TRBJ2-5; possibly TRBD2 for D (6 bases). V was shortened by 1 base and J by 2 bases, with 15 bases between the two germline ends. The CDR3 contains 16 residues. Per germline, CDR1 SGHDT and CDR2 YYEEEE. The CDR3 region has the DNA TGTGCCAGCAGCTTGAGGGACGCGGGGAGGCAAGAGACCCAGTACTTC. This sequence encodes CASSLRDAGRQETQYF.

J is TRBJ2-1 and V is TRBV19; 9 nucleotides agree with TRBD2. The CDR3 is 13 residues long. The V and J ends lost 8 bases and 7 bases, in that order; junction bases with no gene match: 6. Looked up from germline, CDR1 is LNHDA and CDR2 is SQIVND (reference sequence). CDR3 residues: CASSRLAENEQFF. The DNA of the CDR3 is TGTGCCAGTTCCCGACTAGCGGAAAATGAGCAGTTCTTC.

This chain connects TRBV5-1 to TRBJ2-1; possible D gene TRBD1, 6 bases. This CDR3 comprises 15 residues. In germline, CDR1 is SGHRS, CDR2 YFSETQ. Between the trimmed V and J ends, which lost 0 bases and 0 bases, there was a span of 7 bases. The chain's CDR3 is CASSLEGGSYNEQFF. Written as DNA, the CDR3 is TGCGCCAGCAGCTTGGAAGGGGGCTCCTACAATGAGCAGTTCTTC.

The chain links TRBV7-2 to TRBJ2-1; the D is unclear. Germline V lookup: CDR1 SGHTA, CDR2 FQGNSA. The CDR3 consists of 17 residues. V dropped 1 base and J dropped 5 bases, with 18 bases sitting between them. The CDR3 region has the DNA TGTGCCAGCAGCTTAGGATCACTGACCACCCGGCACAATGAGCAGTTCTTC. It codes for CASSLGSLTTRHNEQFF.

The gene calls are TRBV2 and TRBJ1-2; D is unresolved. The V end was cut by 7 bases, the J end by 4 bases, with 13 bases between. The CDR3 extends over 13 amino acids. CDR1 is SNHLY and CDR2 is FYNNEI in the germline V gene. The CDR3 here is CASTPDGTYGYTF. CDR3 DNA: TGTGCCAGCACCCCGGACGGAACCTATGGCTACACCTTC.

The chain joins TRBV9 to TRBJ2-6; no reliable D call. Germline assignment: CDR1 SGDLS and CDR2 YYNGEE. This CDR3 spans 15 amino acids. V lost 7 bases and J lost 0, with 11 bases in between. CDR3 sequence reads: CASAKLTSGANVLTF. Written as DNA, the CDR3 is TGTGCCAGCGCAAAACTGACCTCTGGGGCCAACGTCCTGACTTTC.

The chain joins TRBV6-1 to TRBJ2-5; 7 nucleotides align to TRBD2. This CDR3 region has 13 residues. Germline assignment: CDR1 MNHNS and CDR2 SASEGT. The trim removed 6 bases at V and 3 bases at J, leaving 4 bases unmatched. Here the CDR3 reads CASRELAKETQYF. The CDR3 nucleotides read TGTGCCAGCAGGGAACTAGCGAAAGAGACCCAGTACTTC.